This note documents a single T cell receptor beta chain sequence. Antigen unknown. This specimen belongs to a study of blood T cells in healthy people across ages. Study-level results: Roughly linear age-related decline in beta diversity appeared, significant by age around 36.

The V gene lost 3 bases and the J gene lost 8 bases, with 19 bases spanning the gap. The CDR3 is 14 residues long. Germline CDR1 reads DFQATT; CDR2 reads SNEGSKA (reference sequence). Using a J-beta primer mix together with a sample-barcoded 5' primer, a second PCR was run for roughly 6 to 12 cycles. Each cDNA molecule, via a template-switch adaptor with 12 random nucleotides, was tagged. MiXCR, applied by TCRdb to the 5' RACE reads, yields one record per CDR3 protein. The top ten hold about a third of the sample, which has about 680,000 distinct CDR3 sequences, around half seen once. Donor samples were obtained from healthy Caucasian individuals from Russia, aged 6 to 90. Each donor gave 9.5 to 10 milliliters of peripheral blood.

V gene TRBV20-1 combines with J gene TRBJ1-2; a weak D match, TRBD1 (6 bases). Sequencing was done on a sample of blood. This receptor was identified in a woman in her fifties or sixties in good health. The DNA of the CDR3 is TGCAGTGCTAGCCCCTTGAATAGGGGGTTAGGCTACACCTTC. This codes for CSASPLNRGLGYTF.